The 13 T cell receptor beta chains listed next were all sequenced from one sample in a study of regulatory T cells in long-lasting Graves disease. Libraries of TCR beta came from iRepertoire HTBI primers plus Arm-PCR of CDR3 regions. TCRdb analysed the multiplex PCR reads with MiXCR anew, one entry per CDR3 protein. The sample includes roughly 430,000 distinct CDR3 sequences, 15% to 20% of them seen just once. Time point: newly diagnosed GD, antithyroid drugs for less than 3 months. Construction of the TCR library relied on RNA isolated from PBMCs. These data also featured in a second study, about T cells in Graves' hyperthyroidism and ophthalmopathy.

The sequenced sample was peripheral blood mononuclear cells (PBMCs), obtained at new diagnosis, from a patient treated with antithyroid drugs. These receptors were obtained from a woman aged 25 to 45 with Graves disease.

This clonotype was seen ten or more times. This chain links TRBV12-5 with TRBJ2-1; a weak D match, TRBD2 (6 bases). CDR1 LGHNT and CDR2 FRNRAP come from the germline V gene. The CDR3 runs to 14 residues. Deletions cut 6 bases from V and 2 bases from J, with 11 bases between. The CDR3 protein is CASGGPGAYNEQFF. CDR3 nucleotides: TGTGCTAGTGGGGGGCCGGGAGCCTACAATGAGCAGTTCTTC.

This clonotype is a singleton in its sample. The chain employs TRBV6-2 or TRBV6-3 and TRBJ2-2; D not resolved. Germline values: CDR1 MNHEY, CDR2 SVGEGT. The CDR3 loop spans 14 amino acids. Deletions cut 7 bases from V and 0 bases from J, with 9 bases between. The CDR3 loop is CASTLRPNTGELFF. The CDR3 coding sequence is TGTGCCAGCACCCTTAGACCGAACACCGGGGAGCTGTTTTTT.

A word on this clonotype: This may come from a read error, since a much larger clone is one base off. The V gene is TRBV3-1, the J gene TRBJ1-2; 8 bases are shared with TRBD1. Germline values: CDR1 LGHDT, CDR2 YNNKEL (reference sequence). The CDR3 loop spans 12 amino acids. The chain's CDR3 is CASSHGTGGSTF. The CDR3 nucleotides are TGTGCCAGCAGCCACGGGACAGGTGGCTCCACCTTC.

This clonotype was seen ten or more times. The chain couples TRBV30 to TRBJ1-1, with unresolved D. The V end lost 4 bases, the J end lost 8 bases, and 11 bases lay between the germline ends. Germline CDR1 GTSNPN, CDR2 SVGIG (reference sequence). The CDR3 totals 11 residues. For the CDR3, the DNA is TGTGCCTGGACGAGAGTGACCGAAGCTTTCTTT. Protein sequence: CAWTRVTEAFF.

The chain uses TRBV9 and TRBJ2-1; tentatively, D is TRBD1 (5 bases). The CDR3 extends over 14 amino acids. V lost 2 bases, J lost 9 bases, and 15 bases lay in between. The germline V gene has CDR1 SGDLS and CDR2 YYNGEE. The CDR3 region has the DNA TGTGCCAGCAGCGTCGACTCAGGGTGGGGTGAGCAGTTCTTC. Its protein product is CASSVDSGWGEQFF.

CDR3 nucleotides: TGTGCCAGCAGCTTTTTTCGGGGTCCAAATCAGCCCCAGCATTTT. Encoded protein: CASSFFRGPNQPQHF. This chain joins TRBV27 and TRBJ1-5; D is ambiguous. This CDR3 is 15 amino acids long. The germline V gene has CDR1 MNHEY and CDR2 SMNVEV (reference sequence). V gave up 6 bases and J gave up 4 bases, with 16 bases separating them.

This clonotype came up a few times. The V and J genes are TRBV6-9 and TRBJ2-2; D may be TRBD2 (6 bases). Germline lookup yields CDR1 MNHGY and CDR2 SVAAGI. This CDR3 has 15 amino acids. The germline V and J ends were trimmed by 4 bases and 4 bases, with 13 bases remaining between them. CDR3 coding DNA: TGTGCCAGCAGTTTGTTAGCGGAGGCCACCGGGGAGCTGTTTTTT. Amino acids: CASSLLAEATGELFF.

This clonotype has a count of ten or more. V gene TRBV15 combines with J gene TRBJ1-3; no clear D gene. The CDR3 is 15 residues long. Germline CDR1 reads LNHNV; CDR2 reads YYDKDF (reference sequence). V gave up 3 bases and J gave up 0 bases, with 9 bases separating them. CDR3 region: CATSRTGVSGNTIYF. CDR3 in DNA: TGTGCCACCAGCAGGACCGGGGTCTCTGGAAACACCATATATTTT. Drawing the rest from reference TRBV15 and TRBJ1-3, the complete variable domain is DAMVIQNPRYQVTQFGKPVTLSCSQTLNHNVMYWYQQKSSQAPKLLFHYYDKDFNNEADTPDNFQSRRPNTSFCFLDIRSPGLGDTAMYLCATSRTGVSGNTIYFGEGSWLTVV.

The chain is built from TRBV11-2 and TRBJ2-3; D uncertain. CDR1 SGHAT and CDR2 FQNNGV come from the germline V gene. Trimming shortened V by 0 bases and J by 6 bases, and 16 bases separated the two germline ends. This CDR3 has 16 residues. CDR3 region: CASSLDIGPMGDTQYF. CDR3 in DNA: TGTGCCAGCAGCTTAGATATAGGTCCCATGGGGGATACGCAGTATTTT.

The table lists this clonotype with a count of one. Likely a read error: the CDR3 ends without its conserved phenylalanine or tryptophan. No DNA is shown, since the ends of the CDR3 on it are uncertain; the CDR3 is the one TCRdb lists. This CDR3 reads CASSFGGSPPGGFGL. The rearrangement uses TRBV11-2 and TRBJ2-7; the table's D call, TRBD1, was not checked against the DNA. A total of 15 residues make up the CDR3, ends included. Per germline, CDR1 SGHAT and CDR2 FQNNGV.

As for this clonotype: A read error may explain this, as a much larger clone is one base away. J is TRBJ2-7 and V is TRBV28, with TRBD1 as a possible D gene (6 bases). Germline V gene sequence: CDR1 MDHEN, CDR2 SYDVKM. The CDR3 loop spans 14 amino acids. This chain's CDR3 is CASSSGVFFYERYF. CDR3 DNA: TGTGCCAGCAGTTCAGGGGTATTCTTCTACGAGCGGTACTTC.

The chain recombines TRBV12-5 with TRBJ2-3; D unresolved. Per germline, CDR1 LGHNT and CDR2 FRNRAP. The CDR3 spans 14 residues. Trimming stripped 6 bases from V and 2 bases from J, with 12 bases between. For the CDR3, the DNA is TGTGCTAGTGGGTCCGGACCCTACACAGATACGCAGTATTTT. Protein sequence: CASGSGPYTDTQYF. The full variable domain, its missing parts supplied by reference TRBV12-5 and TRBJ2-3, is DARVTQTPRHKVTEMGQEVTMRCQPILGHNTVFWYRQTMMQGLELLAYFRNRAPLDDSGMPKDRFSAEMPDATLATLKIQPSEPRDSAVYFCASGSGPYTDTQYFGPGTRLTVL.

There are many counts of this clonotype. This chain connects TRBV6-5 to TRBJ1-2; tentative D call: TRBD1 (6 bases). The CDR3 contains 15 residues. Trimming removed 2 bases at V and 10 bases at J, with 20 bases between. CDR1 and CDR2 (germline): MNHEY, SVGAGI. The CDR3: CASSYPKTGGRVYTF. The CDR3 DNA follows: TGTGCCAGCAGTTACCCTAAGACAGGAGGAAGGGTCTACACCTTC.